This TCR beta chain was captured in a study of CD8+CD57+ T cells in acquired aplastic anemia. Study summary: Yields of DNA that came from sorted CD4+ and CD8+ cells averaged around 3 ug.

An expansion of CD8+CD57+ cells by flow cytometry had been shown in patients chosen for sequencing. On this clonotype: What it binds is unknown.

TCR beta VDJ combinations and CDR3 sequences were profiled from genomic DNA. TCRdb passed the reads through MiXCR, listing each CDR3 protein once. This table has some 120,000 distinct CDR3 sequences, over 30% appearing once. Study-level findings and limits: A significant difference in CD8+ Simpson's diversity between patients and controls was not found. Patients and controls had in common 25 to 35 CD8+ CDR3 sequences.

The sequence was obtained from a human donor with aplastic anemia. The specimen sequenced was sorted CD4+, CD8+, or CD8+CD57+ T cells (not recorded which) from PBMCs.

The CDR3 loop reads CSALQPNTEAFF. The DNA of the CDR3 is TGCAGTGCCTTACAGCCGAACACTGAAGCTTTCTTT. The chain carries TRBV20-1 and TRBJ1-1; no reliable D call. The length of the CDR3 is 12 residues. Germline-derived CDR1 and CDR2 are DFQATT and SNEGSKA (reference sequence). V shed 6 bases and J shed 1 base, with 9 bases lying between them.